This TCR beta chain emerged from a study of T cells in Graves' hyperthyroidism and ophthalmopathy. Germline V gene lookup returns CDR1 SEHNR and CDR2 FQNEAQ (reference sequence). V lost 5 bases to trimming and J lost 14 bases; unmatched junction nucleotides: 9. The CDR3 length is 13 residues. This clonotype was seen ten or more times. Its antigen is currently unknown. The study, taken as a whole, reports: Ophthalmopathy got predicted by the model a median roughly 6.1 months before its onset.

The TCR beta CDR3 regions underwent amplification using RNA transcripts as the source. The HTBI primer set was used in a first-round RT-PCR of the TCR CDR3. TCRdb ran MiXCR on the multiplex PCR reads and lists one entry per CDR3 protein. The table records 650,000 to 850,000 distinct CDR3 sequences, about 17% of them present only once. V is TRBV7-9 and J is TRBJ2-1, with 10 bases matching TRBD2. The TCR originated in a woman aged 45-65 years with Graves' hyperthyroidism that later progressed to Graves' ophthalmopathy. The specimen sequenced was blood. The CDR3 region has the DNA TGTGCCAGCAGCACGATGCTAGCGGGGGCCGAGTTCTTC. Translation: CASSTMLAGAEFF.